A single TCR beta chain is shown here with its context. Assay used: immunoSEQ multiplex PCR; TCRdb lists only in-frame clones, some missing. The table includes tens of thousands of clones, around 94% detected once. The ends were cut back, 2 bases at V and 8 bases at J, with 12 bases in the middle. The germline V gene has CDR1 LGHNA and CDR2 YNFKEQ. The CDR3 is 14 residues long. These data belong to a study of T cell changes during pregnancy in multiple sclerosis. This receptor was taken from a female donor in good health, enrolled as a control in a pregnancy study. The chain combines TRBV4-2 with TRBJ1-4; D may be TRBD1 (6 bases). The sample was peripheral blood, taken in the second trimester of pregnancy. The CDR3 spells CASSQRQAGEKLFF. The CDR3 DNA sequence: TGTGCCAGCAGCCAACGACAGGCAGGGGAAAAACTGTTTTTT.